What follows are 15 T cell receptor beta chains derived from one specimen sequenced in a study of blood T cell repertoires in COVID-19 (dated by TCRdb to about 2020). Library preparation used the immunoSEQ multiplex PCR assay. This immuneACCESS table, as held by TCRdb, lists in-frame sequences with V and J called but not all clones. Of the missing ones, under half trace to an unresolved V gene in checked studies; the others have no known cause. The sample table contains roughly 250,000 clones; only one count was recorded for around 81% of them. The ten largest clonotypes hold less than 3% of the sample. The sequenced sample was peripheral blood. The source is a woman aged 55-69 years with active or convalescent COVID-19.

The rearrangement links TRBV6-2 or TRBV6-3 to TRBJ1-1; TRBD1 matches 9 bases. CDR3 size: 16 residues. Germline CDR1 is MNHEY and CDR2 is SVGEGT. Trimming at V came to 6 bases and at J to 2 bases, leaving 10 bases not matched to a gene. CDR3 sequence reads: CASSRASTGGNTEAFF. DNA for the CDR3: TGTGCCAGCAGCCGAGCGTCTACAGGGGGCAACACTGAAGCTTTCTTT.

V gene TRBV19 combines with J gene TRBJ1-6, with D tentatively TRBD1 (6 bases). Trimming removed 4 bases from V and 14 bases from J, with 12 bases in between. Per the germline V gene, CDR1 is LNHDA and CDR2 is SQIVND (reference sequence). The CDR3 has 12 amino acids. CDR3 bases: TGTGCCAGTAGTAAACAGGGATGGACCCTCCACTTT. Protein product: CASSKQGWTLHF.

The J gene is TRBJ2-1, the V gene TRBV7-2; 7 bases map to TRBD1. The CDR3 contains 14 residues. CDR1 and CDR2 (germline): SGHTA, FQGNSA. The junction had 7 bases not matched to a gene; V was cut back by 0 bases and J by 11 bases. The CDR3 nucleotides read TGTGCCAGCAGCTTAGCGACAGGGAGTGGGCAGCAGTTCTTC. Encoded protein: CASSLATGSGQQFF.

V is TRBV6-6 and J is TRBJ2-5, with 9 bases identical to TRBD2. From germline, CDR1 is MNHNY and CDR2 SVGAGI (reference sequence). Trimming at V came to 0 bases and at J to 1 base, leaving 0 bases not matched to a gene. The CDR3 spans 15 residues. This chain's CDR3 is CASSYSRGGQETQYF. The CDR3 DNA reads TGTGCCAGCAGTTACTCGCGGGGGGGCCAAGAGACCCAGTACTTC.

This chain links TRBV7-9 with TRBJ1-2; 9 bases line up with TRBD1. The V and J ends lost 5 bases and 5 bases, in that order; junction bases with no gene match: 12. The germline V gene encodes CDR1 SEHNR and CDR2 FQNEAQ (reference sequence). This CDR3 has 16 residues. CDR3 in DNA: TGTGCCAGCAGCCCAAGGGGACAGGGAAGTTGGTATGGCTACACCTTC. This encodes CASSPRGQGSWYGYTF.

The V gene is TRBV18, the J gene TRBJ1-1, with D perhaps matching TRBD1 (5 bases). V was clipped by 0 bases and J by 4 bases, with 6 bases between them. CDR3 length equals 13 residues. Per germline, CDR1 KGHSH and CDR2 LQKENI. CDR3 protein: CASSPPTATEAFF. DNA of the CDR3: TGTGCCAGCTCACCACCGACAGCCACTGAAGCTTTCTTT.

The chain combines TRBV6-2 or TRBV6-3 with TRBJ1-5; 7 bases agree with TRBD1. The CDR3 totals 16 residues. The V gene end was trimmed by 0 bases and the J gene end by 2 bases; junction bases not matched to a gene: 4. The germline V gene encodes CDR1 MNHEY and CDR2 SVGEGT. CDR3 DNA sequence: TGTGCCAGCAGTTACTCTCTCGACAGGGGCAATCAGCCCCAGCATTTT. Amino acids: CASSYSLDRGNQPQHF.

V and J are TRBV5-1 and TRBJ2-3, with 11 bases matching TRBD2. Trimming took 0 bases from V and 6 from J; bases not matched to a gene: 6. CDR1 and CDR2 (germline): SGHRS, YFSETQ. CDR3 length: 16 amino acids. CDR3 in amino acids: CASSLVASGGSDTQYF. The CDR3 DNA is TGCGCCAGCAGCTTGGTGGCTAGCGGGGGGTCCGATACGCAGTATTTT.

The gene calls are TRBV11-3 and TRBJ1-6; TRBD1 aligns across 8 bases. CDR3 length: 17 amino acids. From germline, CDR1 is SGHNT and CDR2 YENEEA. V dropped 5 bases and J dropped 2; count of bases not matched to a gene: 8. The CDR3 sequence: CASSPRTGQTYNSPLHF. The CDR3 coding sequence is TGTGCCAGCAGCCCGCGGACAGGGCAGACCTATAATTCACCCCTCCACTTT.

The rearrangement links TRBV7-2 to TRBJ1-1; no reliable D call. The germline V gene encodes CDR1 SGHTA and CDR2 FQGNSA. V lost 5 bases, J lost 0 bases, and 4 bases lay in between. The length of the CDR3 is 12 residues. Written as DNA, the CDR3 is TGTGCCAGCAGCCACTTGAACACTGAAGCTTTCTTT. Encoded protein: CASSHLNTEAFF. Looking up the rest from reference TRBV7-2 and TRBJ1-1 gives the full variable domain: GAGVSQSPSNKVTEKGKDVELRCDPISGHTALYWYRQSLGQGLEFLIYFQGNSAPDKSGLPSDRFSAERTGGSVSTLTIQRTQQEDSAVYLCASSHLNTEAFFGQGTRLTVV.

The chain joins TRBV7-6 to TRBJ1-1; D may be TRBD1 (6 bases). V dropped 5 bases and J dropped 1 base, with 14 bases sitting between them. Germline values: CDR1 SGHVS, CDR2 FNYEAQ. The CDR3 runs 15 residues. CDR3: CASSGLRDKNTEAFF. CDR3 coding DNA: TGTGCCAGCAGCGGCCTACGGGACAAGAACACTGAAGCTTTCTTT.

A few counts support this clone. J is TRBJ2-5 and V is TRBV11-2; 10 bases map to TRBD1. The CDR3 length is 17 residues. From germline, CDR1 is SGHAT and CDR2 FQNNGV. J was trimmed by 4 bases and V by 2 bases; bases with no gene match: 10. The CDR3 DNA follows: TGTGCCAGCAGCTTATCGATACTGACAGGGGGCTCAGAGACCCAGTACTTC. Translating gives CASSLSILTGGSETQYF.

The chain carries TRBV7-9 and TRBJ1-2; 7 positions agree with TRBD1. Germline lookup yields CDR1 SEHNR and CDR2 FQNEAQ (reference sequence). The J segment lost 2 bases and the V segment lost 5 bases, leaving 14 bases of the junction unmatched. The CDR3 covers 17 residues. The CDR3 is CASSRRAGGLLNYGYTF. For the CDR3, the DNA is TGTGCCAGCAGCCGACGGGCAGGGGGGCTGTTAAACTATGGCTACACCTTC.

V usage is TRBV7-2 and J usage is TRBJ2-3; TRBD2 might be the D (7 bases). This CDR3 contains 14 residues. V lost 6 bases and J 6 bases, leaving 16 bases between the germline ends. CDR1 is SGHTA, CDR2 FQGNSA, per germline. DNA of the CDR3: TGTGCCAGCAGTATAGGGGGGGGCCGGGATACGCAGTATTTT. Translated, it gives CASSIGGGRDTQYF.

This clone occurred a few times. The CDR3 coding sequence is TGCGCCAGCAGCCTGGGACAGGCAAATTCACCCCTCCACTTT. Translating gives CASSLGQANSPLHF. The J gene is TRBJ1-6, the V gene TRBV4-1; 8 positions agree with TRBD1. CDR1 is MGHRA, CDR2 YSYEKL, per germline. This CDR3 comprises 14 residues. Trimming cost V 4 bases and J 7 bases; bases outside gene matches: 3.